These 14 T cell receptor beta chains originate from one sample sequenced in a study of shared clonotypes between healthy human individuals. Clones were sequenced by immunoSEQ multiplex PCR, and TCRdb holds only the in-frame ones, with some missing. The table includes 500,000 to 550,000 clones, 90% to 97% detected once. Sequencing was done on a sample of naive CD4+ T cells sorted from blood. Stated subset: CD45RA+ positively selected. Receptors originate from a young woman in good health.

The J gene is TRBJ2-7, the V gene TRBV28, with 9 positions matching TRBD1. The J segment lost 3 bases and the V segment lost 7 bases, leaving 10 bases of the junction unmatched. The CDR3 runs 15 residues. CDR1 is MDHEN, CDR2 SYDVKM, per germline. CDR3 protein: CASTTTGTGIYEQYF. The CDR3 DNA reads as TGTGCCAGCACCACTACGGGGACAGGGATCTACGAGCAGTACTTC.

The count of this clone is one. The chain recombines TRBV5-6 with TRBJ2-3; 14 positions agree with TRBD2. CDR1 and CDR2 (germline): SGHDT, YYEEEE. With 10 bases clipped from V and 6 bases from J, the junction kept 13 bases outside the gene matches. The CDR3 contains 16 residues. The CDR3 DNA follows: TGTGCCTCGAGACTAGCGGGAGGGATAAAGCGCGATACGCAGTATTTT. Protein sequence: CASRLAGGIKRDTQYF.

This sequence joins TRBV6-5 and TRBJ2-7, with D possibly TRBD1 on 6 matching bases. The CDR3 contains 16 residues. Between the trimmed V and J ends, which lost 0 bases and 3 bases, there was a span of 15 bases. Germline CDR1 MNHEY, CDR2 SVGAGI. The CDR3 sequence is CASSYSNRVGGYEQYF. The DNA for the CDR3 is TGTGCCAGCAGTTACTCGAACCGTGTAGGGGGCTACGAGCAGTACTTC.

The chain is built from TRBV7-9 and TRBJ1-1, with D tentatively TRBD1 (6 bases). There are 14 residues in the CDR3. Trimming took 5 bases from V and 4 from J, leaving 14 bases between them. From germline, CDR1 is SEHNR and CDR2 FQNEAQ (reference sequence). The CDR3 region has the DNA TGTGCCAGCAGCGCCTACAGGGAGGTCACTGAAGCTTTCTTT. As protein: CASSAYREVTEAFF.

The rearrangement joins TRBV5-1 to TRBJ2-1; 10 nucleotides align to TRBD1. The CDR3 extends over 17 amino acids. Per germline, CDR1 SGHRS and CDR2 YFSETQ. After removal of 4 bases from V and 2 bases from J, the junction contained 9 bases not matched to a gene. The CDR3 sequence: CASSQTGGNIPYNEQFF. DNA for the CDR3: TGCGCCAGCAGCCAGACAGGGGGCAACATACCCTACAATGAGCAGTTCTTC.

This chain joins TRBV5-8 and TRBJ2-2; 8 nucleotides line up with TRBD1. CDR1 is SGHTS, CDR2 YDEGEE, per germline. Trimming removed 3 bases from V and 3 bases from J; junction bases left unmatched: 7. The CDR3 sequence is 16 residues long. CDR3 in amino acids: CASSWAGTGYTGELFF. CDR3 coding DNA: TGTGCCAGCAGCTGGGCCGGGACAGGTTACACCGGGGAGCTGTTTTTT.

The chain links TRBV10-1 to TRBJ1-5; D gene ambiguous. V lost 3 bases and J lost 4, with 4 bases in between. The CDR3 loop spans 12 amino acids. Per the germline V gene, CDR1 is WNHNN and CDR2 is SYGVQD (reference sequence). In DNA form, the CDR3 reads TGCGCCAGCAGTGAAGTGAATCAGCCCCAGCATTTT. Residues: CASSEVNQPQHF.

The CDR3 DNA reads as TGTGCCAGCAGGTCGAACAGGGGAGGCTACACCTTC. Translation gives CASRSNRGGYTF. The rearrangement links TRBV27 to TRBJ1-2, with 7 positions matching TRBD1. Germline CDR1 and CDR2: MNHEY and SMNVEV (reference sequence). The CDR3 is 12 amino acids. Trimming removed 6 bases from V and 8 bases from J; junction bases left unmatched: 6.

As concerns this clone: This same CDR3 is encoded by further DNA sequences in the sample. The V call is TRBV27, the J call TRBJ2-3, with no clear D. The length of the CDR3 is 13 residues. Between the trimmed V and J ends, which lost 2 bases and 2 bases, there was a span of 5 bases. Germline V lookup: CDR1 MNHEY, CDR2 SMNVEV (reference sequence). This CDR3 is CASSLVNTDTQYF. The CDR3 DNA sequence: TGTGCCAGCAGTTTAGTCAACACAGATACGCAGTATTTT.

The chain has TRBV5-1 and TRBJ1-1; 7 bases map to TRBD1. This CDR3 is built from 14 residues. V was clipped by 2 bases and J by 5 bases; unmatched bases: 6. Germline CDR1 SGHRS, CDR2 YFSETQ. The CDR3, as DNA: TGCGCCAGCAGCTTAGGGGGCTTTGGGACTGAAGCTTTCTTT. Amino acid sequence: CASSLGGFGTEAFF. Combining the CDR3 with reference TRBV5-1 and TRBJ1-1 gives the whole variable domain KAGVTQTPRYLIKTRGQQVTLSCSPISGHRSVSWYQQTPGQGLQFLFEYFSETQRNKGNFPGRFSGRQFSNSRSEMNVSTLELGDSALYLCASSLGGFGTEAFFGQGTRLTVV.

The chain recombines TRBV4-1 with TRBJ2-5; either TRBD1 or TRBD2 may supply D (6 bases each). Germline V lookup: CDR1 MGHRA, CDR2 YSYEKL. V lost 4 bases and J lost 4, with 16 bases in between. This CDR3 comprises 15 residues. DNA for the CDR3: TGCGCCAGCAGCCGGATACGAGAGGGGGGAGAGACCCAGTACTTC. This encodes CASSRIREGGETQYF.

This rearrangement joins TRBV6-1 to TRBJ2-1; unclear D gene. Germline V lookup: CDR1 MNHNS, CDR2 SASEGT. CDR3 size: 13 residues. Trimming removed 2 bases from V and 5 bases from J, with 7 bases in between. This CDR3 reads CASSELRNNEQFF. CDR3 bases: TGTGCCAGCAGTGAATTGCGAAACAATGAGCAGTTCTTC.

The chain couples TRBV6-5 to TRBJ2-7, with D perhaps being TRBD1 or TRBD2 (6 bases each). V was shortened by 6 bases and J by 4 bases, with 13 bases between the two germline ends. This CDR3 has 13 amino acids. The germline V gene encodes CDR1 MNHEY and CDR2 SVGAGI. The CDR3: CASRLAGVYEQYF. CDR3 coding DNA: TGTGCCAGCAGACTAGCAGGGGTGTACGAGCAGTACTTC.

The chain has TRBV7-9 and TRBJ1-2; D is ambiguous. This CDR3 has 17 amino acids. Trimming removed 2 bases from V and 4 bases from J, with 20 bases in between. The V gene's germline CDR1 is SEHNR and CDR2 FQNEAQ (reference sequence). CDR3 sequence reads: CASSLSQEMWNFYGYTF. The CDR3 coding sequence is TGTGCCAGCAGCTTAAGCCAGGAAATGTGGAATTTCTATGGCTACACCTTC.